This T cell receptor (beta chain) was retrieved from a study of control samples from healthy donors and cancer patients. TCRdb's copy holds only in-frame clones and misses some; the assay was immunoSEQ multiplex PCR. The sample has 51,000 or so clones, about four fifths seen once. Trimming took off 4 bases at V and 0 bases at J, with 14 bases between the two ends. This CDR3 comprises 16 residues. Germline V gene lookup returns CDR1 SGHRS and CDR2 YFSETQ. The V call is TRBV5-1, the J call TRBJ1-3; no clear D gene. This TCR was sampled from an older man in good health. Sequenced input: blood. CDR3 sequence reads: CASSPLGDYSGNTIYF. The CDR3 DNA sequence: TGCGCCAGCAGCCCCCTGGGTGATTACTCTGGAAACACCATATATTTT.